The 26 T cell receptor beta chains given below trace back to one sample, sequenced in a study of T-cell memory formation after mild COVID-19. TCRdb itself ran the 5' RACE reads through MiXCR, one entry per CDR3 protein. The data hold over 350,000 distinct CDR3 sequences, with about a sixth observed a single time. Sample: PBMCs or a T cell subset sorted from them (not recorded which). These receptors all stem from a man between 18 and 29 years old who had mild COVID-19 (a few samples of this study predate the infection). Cell type and time point are not known.

The sample holds many counts of this clonotype. The chain has TRBV7-3 and TRBJ2-3, with 7 bases matching TRBD2. This CDR3 has 15 residues. V lost 0 bases, J lost 5 bases, and 5 bases stayed unmatched. The germline gives CDR1 SGHTA, CDR2 FQGTGA. Here the CDR3 reads CASSLTGGFGDTQYF. CDR3 DNA: TGTGCCAGCAGCTTAACGGGGGGGTTCGGAGATACGCAGTATTTT.

This clonotype was seen more than once but under ten times. The chain links TRBV11-2 to TRBJ2-3; TRBD1 agrees at 8 bases. This CDR3 has 15 amino acids. Germline V lookup: CDR1 SGHAT, CDR2 FQNNGV. The V and J ends lost 3 bases and 2 bases, in that order; junction bases with no gene match: 4. CDR3 sequence (DNA): TGTGCCAGCAGCTTGGCGGACAGGGACACAGATACGCAGTATTTT. This encodes CASSLADRDTDTQYF.

This clonotype came up a few times. J is TRBJ1-5 and V is TRBV5-1, with D perhaps matching TRBD1 (5 bases). The germline V and J ends were trimmed by 4 bases and 3 bases, with 14 bases remaining between them. The CDR3 runs to 15 residues. Per the germline V gene, CDR1 is SGHRS and CDR2 is YFSETQ. CDR3: CASSRDGGTNQPQHF. CDR3 in DNA: TGCGCCAGCAGCCGGGACGGGGGAACCAATCAGCCCCAGCATTTT.

In its sample, this clonotype was seen many times. The chain employs TRBV12-3 or TRBV12-4 and TRBJ2-6; 7 bases are shared with TRBD1. Losses at the gene ends were 3 bases for V and 2 bases for J; bases not matched to a gene: 4. CDR3 size: 16 residues. DNA for the CDR3: TGTGCCAGCAGTTTGGCCGACAGGGCTGGGGCCAACGTCCTGACTTTC. It is translated as CASSLADRAGANVLTF.

This clonotype was detected many times. The rearrangement joins TRBV4-2 to TRBJ2-5, with 7 bases identical to TRBD2. The CDR3 sequence is 15 residues long. Germline V CDR1 and CDR2: LGHNA, YNFKEQ. With V trimmed by 0 bases and J by 2 bases, 3 bases remained unmatched. The CDR3 region has the DNA TGTGCCAGCAGCCAAGATCCGGGGGGACAAGAGACCCAGTACTTC. This sequence encodes CASSQDPGGQETQYF.

This clonotype was found a few times. The V and J genes are TRBV29-1 and TRBJ2-6; unclear D gene. The CDR3 spans 17 residues. The V end was cut by 6 bases, the J end by 4 bases, with 22 bases between. Per germline, CDR1 SQVTM and CDR2 ANQGSEA. The DNA of the CDR3 is TGCAGCGTGGTCGCCGAAACACAATATTTCGGGGCCAACGTCCTGACTTTC. This translates into CSVVAETQYFGANVLTF.

This chain connects TRBV7-6 to TRBJ2-2, with a weak D call TRBD1 (6 bases). V lost 6 bases to trimming and J lost 0 bases, with 14 bases between them. This CDR3 contains 16 residues. In germline, CDR1 is SGHVS, CDR2 FNYEAQ. CDR3 residues: CASSTRQATNTGELFF. CDR3 sequence (DNA): TGTGCCAGCAGTACCAGACAGGCCACGAACACCGGGGAGCTGTTTTTT.

This clonotype turned up a few times. The chain joins TRBV19 to TRBJ1-1; no reliable D call. V dropped 4 bases and J dropped 3 bases, with 12 bases sitting between them. In germline, CDR1 is LNHDA, CDR2 SQIVND (reference sequence). The CDR3 is made up of 14 amino acids. This CDR3 reads CASSKVAGYTEAFF. CDR3 coding DNA: TGTGCCAGTAGTAAAGTGGCAGGTTACACTGAAGCTTTCTTT.

This clonotype was counted a few times. V and J are TRBV14 and TRBJ2-2; possible D gene TRBD1, 6 bases. Trimming removed 1 base at V and 1 base at J, with 10 bases between. This CDR3 spans 16 amino acids. The V gene's germline CDR1 is SGHDN and CDR2 FVKESK. CDR3 amino acids: CASSQADRMNTGELFF. DNA for the CDR3: TGTGCCAGCAGCCAAGCAGACAGGATGAACACCGGGGAGCTGTTTTTT.

The chain combines TRBV5-6 with TRBJ2-5; 9 bases match TRBD1. This CDR3 is 14 amino acids long. The V gene's germline CDR1 is SGHDT and CDR2 YYEEEE. J lost 1 base, V lost 5 bases, and 3 bases had no gene match. CDR3 amino acids: CASRWGQGQETQYF. The CDR3 DNA follows: TGTGCCAGCAGATGGGGACAGGGCCAAGAGACCCAGTACTTC. The full variable domain, in which reference TRBV5-6 and TRBJ2-5 provide the parts outside the CDR3, is DAGVTQSPTHLIKTRGQQVTLRCSPKSGHDTVSWYQQALGQGPQFIFQYYEEEERQRGNFPDRFSGHQFPNYSSELNVNALLLGDSALYLCASRWGQGQETQYFGPGTRLLVL.

This clonotype was recorded only once. The chain joins TRBV27 to TRBJ2-1, with 11 positions matching TRBD2. The CDR3 contains 16 residues. Germline loops: CDR1 MNHEY, CDR2 SMNVEV (reference sequence). V shed 9 bases, J shed 5 bases, and the junction held 12 bases outside the gene matches. The CDR3: CASKRRGTSGHNEQFF. The CDR3 nucleotides read TGTGCCAGTAAACGCCGCGGGACTAGCGGTCACAATGAGCAGTTCTTC.

The chain carries TRBV5-1 and TRBJ2-1; no definite D call. Trimming removed 4 bases from V and 4 bases from J, with 6 bases in between. This CDR3 comprises 12 residues. Germline lookup yields CDR1 SGHRS and CDR2 YFSETQ. CDR3: CASSHIYNEQFF. In DNA form, the CDR3 reads TGCGCCAGCAGCCATATTTACAATGAGCAGTTCTTC.

There are a few counts of this clonotype. J is TRBJ2-7 and V is TRBV7-2, with TRBD1 as a possible D gene (6 bases). Germline-derived CDR1 and CDR2 are SGHTA and FQGNSA. The germline V and J ends were trimmed by 4 bases and 5 bases, with 18 bases remaining between them. The CDR3 covers 15 residues. The CDR3 coding sequence is TGTGCCAGCAGCTCAGAACCCGACAGGAGGAACGAGCAGTACGTC. Translating it yields CASSSEPDRRNEQYV.

The V gene is TRBV7-2, the J gene TRBJ1-4; the D is unclear. V was shortened by 3 bases and J by 7 bases, with 9 bases between the two germline ends. Germline V gene lookup returns CDR1 SGHTA and CDR2 FQGNSA. The CDR3 consists of 13 residues. In nucleotides, the CDR3 is TGTGCCAGCAGCTTCGGGATCGGTGAAAAACTGTTTTTT. Its translation: CASSFGIGEKLFF.

The chain is built from TRBV12-3 or TRBV12-4 and TRBJ1-6; 7 bases match TRBD1. This CDR3 region has 15 residues. The trim removed 7 bases at V and 9 bases at J, leaving 12 bases unmatched. In DNA, the CDR3 is TGTGCCAGCACCCCAAGACAGGGATTGGGTTCACCCCTCCACTTT. This gives the protein CASTPRQGLGSPLHF.

This clonotype has a handful of counts. The chain carries TRBV4-1 and TRBJ1-5; D not resolved. V lost 2 bases and J lost 4, with 9 bases in between. From germline, CDR1 is MGHRA and CDR2 YSYEKL. The CDR3 extends over 14 amino acids. The CDR3 region is CASSQPTENQPQHF. The CDR3 DNA follows: TGCGCCAGCAGCCAACCGACGGAGAATCAGCCCCAGCATTTT.

J is TRBJ1-6 and V is TRBV3-1; TRBD1 agrees at 9 bases. Germline V gene sequence: CDR1 LGHDT, CDR2 YNNKEL (reference sequence). The length of the CDR3 is 17 residues. Trimming cost V 1 base and J 10 bases; bases outside gene matches: 11. CDR3 sequence (DNA): TGTGCCAGCAGCCAAGCCCCACAGGGACAGGGTGGATCACCCCTCCACTTT. It yields the protein CASSQAPQGQGGSPLHF.

This clonotype came up a few times. This rearrangement joins TRBV24-1 to TRBJ2-1; D might be TRBD1 or TRBD2, each matching 6 bases. Trimming cost V 2 bases and J 3 bases, with 10 bases left between them. CDR1 and CDR2 (germline): KGHDR, SFDVKD. This CDR3 comprises 15 residues. CDR3 nucleotide sequence: TGTGCCACCAGTGATTCGGGGGCGTTCTACAATGAGCAGTTCTTC. Translation: CATSDSGAFYNEQFF.

This clonotype came up many times. V usage is TRBV6-2 or TRBV6-3 and J usage is TRBJ2-1; D is unresolved. The V end lost 2 bases, the J end lost 2 bases, and 4 bases lay between the germline ends. Per the germline V gene, CDR1 is MNHEY and CDR2 is SVGEGT. The CDR3 contains 13 residues. The CDR3 reads CASSYRAYNEQFF. In nucleotides, the CDR3 is TGTGCCAGCAGTTACAGGGCCTACAATGAGCAGTTCTTC.

V is TRBV15 and J is TRBJ2-5, with D perhaps TRBD2 (7 bases). CDR3 length equals 15 residues. V was trimmed by 3 bases and J by 3 bases, leaving 14 bases between them. Germline CDR1 LNHNV, CDR2 YYDKDF (reference sequence). CDR3 residues: CATSRGGTLKETQYF. In DNA, the CDR3 is TGTGCCACCAGCAGGGGAGGGACACTCAAAGAGACCCAGTACTTC.

The chain carries TRBV5-1 and TRBJ1-1, with D hard to call. The V end was cut by 0 bases, the J end by 3 bases, with 9 bases between. Germline assignment: CDR1 SGHRS and CDR2 YFSETQ. The CDR3 loop spans 14 amino acids. CDR3 region: CASSLEQRYTEAFF. The CDR3 DNA sequence: TGCGCCAGCAGCTTGGAACAGCGGTACACTGAAGCTTTCTTT. Complete variable domain (other parts from reference TRBV5-1 and TRBJ1-1): KAGVTQTPRYLIKTRGQQVTLSCSPISGHRSVSWYQQTPGQGLQFLFEYFSETQRNKGNFPGRFSGRQFSNSRSEMNVSTLELGDSALYLCASSLEQRYTEAFFGQGTRLTVV.

The J gene is TRBJ2-1, the V gene TRBV7-3; TRBD1 matches 9 bases. The CDR3 is 14 amino acids. Germline loops: CDR1 SGHTA, CDR2 FQGTGA. With V trimmed by 5 bases and J by 9 bases, 8 bases remained unmatched. Written as DNA, the CDR3 is TGTGCCAGCAGCCCACAACAGGGGGCCGGTGAGCAGTTCTTC. This translates into CASSPQQGAGEQFF. The full variable domain, in which reference TRBV7-3 and TRBJ2-1 provide the parts outside the CDR3, is GAGVSQTPSNKVTEKGKYVELRCDPISGHTALYWYRQSLGQGPEFLIYFQGTGAADDSGLPNDRFFAVRPEGSVSTLKIQRTERGDSAVYLCASSPQQGAGEQFFGPGTRLTVL.

The chain carries TRBV27 and TRBJ2-1, with TRBD1 matching over 12 bases. The V gene end was trimmed by 6 bases and the J gene end by 8 bases; junction bases not matched to a gene: 8. CDR1 is MNHEY and CDR2 is SMNVEV in the germline V gene (reference sequence). The CDR3 runs 15 residues. This CDR3 is CASRDPGQGADEQFF. The CDR3 coding sequence is TGTGCCAGCAGGGACCCGGGACAGGGGGCGGATGAGCAGTTCTTC.

This chain joins TRBV5-1 and TRBJ1-3; TRBD1 matches 7 bases. The CDR3 runs 16 residues. The junction had 8 bases not matched to a gene; V was cut back by 5 bases and J by 0 bases. Germline V gene sequence: CDR1 SGHRS, CDR2 YFSETQ. DNA for the CDR3: TGCGCCAGCAGATTTGGACAGGCTGACTCTGGAAACACCATATATTTT. This encodes CASRFGQADSGNTIYF.

V gene TRBV6-6 combines with J gene TRBJ1-1; weak D call: TRBD1 (6 bases). Germline CDR1 reads MNHNY; CDR2 reads SVGAGI (reference sequence). This CDR3 comprises 15 residues. The ends were cut back, 7 bases at V and 1 base at J, with 16 bases in the middle. This chain's CDR3 is CASKGPGTQNTEAFF. The CDR3 DNA reads TGTGCCAGCAAGGGCCCCGGGACACAGAACACTGAAGCTTTCTTT.

In this sample, this clonotype turned up a few times. The chain employs TRBV10-3 and TRBJ2-1; 9 nucleotides agree with TRBD2. V trimming: 4 bases; J trimming: 3 bases; junction bases outside the gene matches: 4. The CDR3 loop spans 15 amino acids. Germline V gene sequence: CDR1 ENHRY, CDR2 SYGVKD. The CDR3 sequence: CAISAQRGDYNEQFF. CDR3 nucleotides: TGTGCCATCAGTGCGCAGCGGGGGGACTACAATGAGCAGTTCTTC.